The 14 T cell receptor beta chains below all came from one sample that was sequenced in a study of T-cell reconstitution after alpha-beta-depleted transplantation in children. Unique molecular identifiers were incorporated during preparation of the TCRbeta library. One entry per CDR3 protein, called by TCRdb with MiXCR from the PCR reads. The sample lists fewer than 500,000 distinct CDR3 sequences, around two fifths occurring once. Sequences were derived from PBMCs, sampled before TCRalphabeta/CD19-depleted stem cell transplant. Receptors originate from a girl aged 2 to 10 with aplastic anemia, due to receive a stem cell transplant.

The chain joins TRBV18 to TRBJ2-6; 9 bases match TRBD1. This CDR3 spans 16 amino acids. J was trimmed by 0 bases and V by 5 bases; bases with no gene match: 2. Germline loops: CDR1 KGHSH, CDR2 LQKENI. The CDR3 loop is CASSRQGDSGANVLTF. CDR3 in DNA: TGTGCCAGCTCAAGACAGGGGGACTCTGGGGCCAACGTCCTGACTTTC.

This chain connects TRBV29-1 to TRBJ2-7; 8 nucleotides agree with TRBD1. Germline CDR1 is SQVTM and CDR2 is ANQGSEA. This CDR3 has 13 residues. Losses at the gene ends were 7 bases for V and 2 bases for J; bases not matched to a gene: 7. The CDR3 protein is CSAVTQGAYEQYF. The CDR3 DNA reads TGCAGCGCCGTAACACAGGGGGCCTACGAGCAGTACTTC.

This sequence joins TRBV5-1 and TRBJ2-5; D perhaps matches TRBD1 (5 bases). The CDR3 spans 13 residues. Germline V gives CDR1 SGHRS, CDR2 YFSETQ. V dropped 0 bases and J dropped 7 bases, with 10 bases sitting between them. The CDR3 reads CASSLGQSGTQYF. In DNA form, the CDR3 reads TGCGCCAGCAGCTTGGGACAGTCGGGGACCCAGTACTTC.

With regard to this clonotype: At one end, the junction sequence differs from germline, possibly due to a read error. The chain has TRBV20-1 and TRBJ1-2, with 8 positions matching TRBD1. This CDR3 region has 14 residues. The germline V gene encodes CDR1 DFQATT and CDR2 SNEGSKA (reference sequence). CDR3 DNA: TGCAGTGATAGAGAACCGGGACAGGCTTATGGCTACACCTTC. It encodes CSDREPGQAYGYTF.

This clonotype was found many times. The rearrangement joins TRBV7-8 to TRBJ2-1; 8 bases are shared with TRBD2. J lost 9 bases, V lost 1 base, and 8 bases had no gene match. CDR1 SGHVS and CDR2 FQNEAQ come from the germline V gene. CDR3 length: 15 residues. The CDR3 reads CASSLESPSGFEQFF. DNA for the CDR3: TGTGCCAGCAGCTTAGAGAGTCCTAGCGGGTTTGAGCAGTTCTTC.

This chain links TRBV20-1 with TRBJ1-2; 8 nucleotides align to TRBD1. Germline CDR1 is DFQATT and CDR2 is SNEGSKA (reference sequence). This CDR3 is built from 12 residues. With V trimmed by 3 bases and J by 7 bases, 4 bases remained unmatched. In DNA, the CDR3 is TGCAGTGCTAGGTCACAGGGGGTTGGCTACACCTTC. Translation gives CSARSQGVGYTF.

The sample holds many counts of this clonotype. V and J are TRBV5-1 and TRBJ1-5; D gene uncertain. The ends were cut back, 5 bases at V and 6 bases at J, with 15 bases in the middle. Looked up from germline, CDR1 is SGHRS and CDR2 is YFSETQ. This CDR3 contains 14 residues. CDR3 loop: CASSNEAGSQPQHF. The CDR3 DNA follows: TGCGCCAGCAGTAATGAGGCGGGAAGTCAGCCCCAGCATTTT.

The chain uses TRBV11-2 and TRBJ2-7, with 9 nucleotides matching TRBD1. J was trimmed by 1 base and V by 5 bases; bases with no gene match: 6. The CDR3 contains 15 residues. Per the germline V gene, CDR1 is SGHAT and CDR2 is FQNNGV. The CDR3 coding sequence is TGTGCCAGCAGCAAAACGGGACAGGGATCCTACGAGCAGTACTTC. Protein product: CASSKTGQGSYEQYF.

Ten or more counts support this clonotype. The chain combines TRBV5-1 with TRBJ2-3; D call uncertain. Germline V gives CDR1 SGHRS, CDR2 YFSETQ. CDR3 size: 16 residues. Trimming cost V 6 bases and J 0 bases, with 17 bases left between them. CDR3 sequence (DNA): TGCGCCAGCACAGTAGAGAGCCTTCCAAGCACAGATACGCAGTATTTT. It codes for CASTVESLPSTDTQYF.

This clonotype was counted between two and nine times. The V and J genes are TRBV20-1 and TRBJ2-7, with a tentative D call TRBD2 (5 bases). The CDR3 contains 15 residues. The V end lost 0 bases, the J end lost 1 base, and 13 bases lay between the germline ends. CDR1 is DFQATT and CDR2 is SNEGSKA in the germline V gene (reference sequence). Here the CDR3 DNA reads TGCAGTGCTAGAGAACCCTTAGCGTCATCCTACGAGCAGTACTTC. The encoded protein is CSAREPLASSYEQYF.

This clonotype came up many times. The chain carries TRBV20-1 and TRBJ2-3; D is unclear. The ends were cut back, 6 bases at V and 4 bases at J, with 11 bases in the middle. Germline CDR1 reads DFQATT; CDR2 reads SNEGSKA (reference sequence). The CDR3 spans 12 residues. DNA for the CDR3: TGCAGTGCGACCGGTGGTGCAGATACGCAGTATTTT. Residues: CSATGGADTQYF.

This clonotype was counted many times. The chain couples TRBV20-1 to TRBJ2-7; 7 bases are shared with TRBD2. Looked up from germline, CDR1 is DFQATT and CDR2 is SNEGSKA (reference sequence). Trimming removed 0 bases from V and 2 bases from J; junction bases left unmatched: 4. This CDR3 region has 14 residues. The CDR3 DNA reads TGCAGTGCTAGAGATGTAGCGGGTGCCTACGAGCAGTACTTC. Translated: CSARDVAGAYEQYF.

The genes are TRBV6-1 and TRBJ1-2; TRBD1 matches at 9 bases. In germline, CDR1 is MNHNS, CDR2 SASEGT. Unmatched junction bases numbered 14, after V lost 5 bases and J lost 4 bases. This CDR3 is built from 17 residues. CDR3 sequence reads: CASSKRGGDRDLYGYTF. CDR3 nucleotides: TGTGCCAGCAGTAAGCGGGGCGGGGACAGGGACCTCTATGGCTACACCTTC.

In its sample, this clonotype was seen many times. CDR3 protein: CASSQVRNTIYF. The CDR3 nucleotides read TGCGCCAGCAGCCAAGTCCGGAACACCATATATTTT. The rearrangement links TRBV4-1 to TRBJ1-3; D unresolved. The germline V and J ends were trimmed by 1 base and 7 bases, with 5 bases remaining between them. CDR3 length equals 12 residues. In germline, CDR1 is MGHRA, CDR2 YSYEKL.